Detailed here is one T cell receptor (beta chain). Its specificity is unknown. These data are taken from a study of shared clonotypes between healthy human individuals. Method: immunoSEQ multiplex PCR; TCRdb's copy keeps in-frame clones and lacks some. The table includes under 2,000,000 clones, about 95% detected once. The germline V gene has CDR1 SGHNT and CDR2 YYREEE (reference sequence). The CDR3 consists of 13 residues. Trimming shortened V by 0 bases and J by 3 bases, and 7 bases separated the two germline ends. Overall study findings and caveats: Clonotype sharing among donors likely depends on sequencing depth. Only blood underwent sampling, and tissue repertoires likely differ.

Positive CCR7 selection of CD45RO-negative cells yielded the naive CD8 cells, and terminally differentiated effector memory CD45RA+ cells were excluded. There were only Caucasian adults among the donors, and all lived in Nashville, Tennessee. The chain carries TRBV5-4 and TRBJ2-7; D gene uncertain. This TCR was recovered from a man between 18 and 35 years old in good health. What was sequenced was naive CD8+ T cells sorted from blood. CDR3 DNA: TGTGCCAGCAGCTTGGGCAGCTACTACGAGCAGTACTTC. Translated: CASSLGSYYEQYF.